Listed here is a single TCR beta chain. The V gene lost 0 bases and the J gene lost 2 bases, with 9 bases spanning the gap. The CDR3 has 15 amino acids. The germline CDR1 and CDR2 sequences are SGDLS and YYNGEE. These data originate in a study of technical replicates of blood from a handful of donors. Sequencing used immunoSEQ multiplex PCR; TCRdb keeps in-frame clones, though not all of them. The data contain some 80,000 clones, about 97% of them singletons. Material: T cells isolated from PBMCs. The chain couples TRBV9 to TRBJ1-3; no clear D. The receptor's source is a human donor in good health. The CDR3: CASSVGQMTGNTIYF. As DNA, the CDR3 is TGTGCCAGCAGCGTAGGCCAGATGACTGGAAACACCATATATTTT.